Following are 31 T cell receptor beta chains from one sample sequenced in a study of cytomegalovirus exposure and HLA in healthy donors. It was with 60 Vbeta and 13 Jbeta primers that the PCR ran. The protocol was immunoSEQ multiplex PCR, while the TCRdb copy is restricted to in-frame clones and leaves out a portion. Among around 130,000 clones listed, 80% were seen once. The sequenced material came from PBMCs. The receptors were gathered from a young man in good health and CMV-seronegative.

The chain employs TRBV28 and TRBJ2-7; 7 bases fit TRBD1. CDR1 and CDR2 (germline): MDHEN, SYDVKM. CDR3 length: 14 amino acids. With V trimmed by 9 bases and J by 3 bases, 11 bases remained unmatched. The CDR3 nucleotides read TGTGCCAGTAGGTGGGGGACAGCCTTCTACGAGCAGTACTTC. Its protein is CASRWGTAFYEQYF.

The chain uses TRBV2 and TRBJ2-5, with 12 bases aligning to TRBD2. Trimming removed 4 bases from V and 4 bases from J; junction bases left unmatched: 1. Germline V gene lookup returns CDR1 SNHLY and CDR2 FYNNEI. This CDR3 is 14 amino acids long. The CDR3 protein is CASSAGLAGETQYF. CDR3 DNA: TGTGCCAGCAGTGCGGGACTAGCGGGAGAGACCCAGTACTTC. The whole variable domain, remainder taken from reference TRBV2 and TRBJ2-5, is EPEVTQTPSHQVTQMGQEVILRCVPISNHLYFYWYRQILGQKVEFLVSFYNNEISEKSEIFDDQFSVERPDGSNFTLKIRSTKLEDSAMYFCASSAGLAGETQYFGPGTRLLVL.

The count of this clone is one. Here the CDR3 DNA reads TGTGCCAGCAGCAACGAGGGTACGCAGTATTTT. Translation gives CASSNEGTQYF. The V and J genes are TRBV6-5 and TRBJ2-3; the D gene is possibly TRBD2 (5 bases). The CDR3 consists of 11 residues. Per the germline V gene, CDR1 is MNHEY and CDR2 is SVGAGI. Trimming pared 6 bases from V and 8 bases from J, leaving 9 bases between.

This clone is a singleton in its sample. The V call is TRBV19, the J call TRBJ2-2, with 9 positions matching TRBD2. The CDR3 is 18 amino acids. CDR1 is LNHDA and CDR2 is SQIVND in the germline V gene (reference sequence). Trimming at V came to 11 bases and at J to 8 bases, leaving 24 bases not matched to a gene. Here the CDR3 DNA reads TGTGCCTGCAGAAGGACTAGCGAATTCTCGCGGGAAATTGGGGAGCTGTTTTTT. Its protein product is CACRRTSEFSREIGELFF.

V and J are TRBV5-4 and TRBJ1-2, with 7 bases identical to TRBD1. The V segment lost 3 bases and the J segment 4 bases; nucleotides outside the gene matches: 6. The CDR3 is made up of 14 amino acids. CDR1 is SGHNT, CDR2 YYREEE, per germline (reference sequence). CDR3 protein: CASSSRTGLYGYTF. In nucleotides, the CDR3 is TGTGCCAGCAGCTCCAGGACAGGACTCTATGGCTACACCTTC.

The chain employs TRBV5-1 and TRBJ2-3; TRBD2 might be the D (6 bases). Per germline, CDR1 SGHRS and CDR2 YFSETQ. V dropped 7 bases and J dropped 3 bases, with 15 bases sitting between them. This CDR3 spans 14 amino acids. The CDR3 sequence: CASSSGTLTDTQYF. DNA for the CDR3: TGCGCCAGCTCCTCCGGGACTCTGACAGATACGCAGTATTTT.

J is TRBJ1-5 and V is TRBV28; TRBD1 matches 11 bases. The J segment lost 2 bases and the V segment lost 2 bases, leaving 8 bases of the junction unmatched. The CDR3 length is 18 residues. The germline gives CDR1 MDHEN, CDR2 SYDVKM. The CDR3 reads CASSLGQGAVRGNQPQHF. The CDR3 bases are TGTGCCAGCAGTTTAGGACAGGGGGCAGTCCGTGGCAATCAGCCCCAGCATTTT. The whole variable domain, filled in from reference TRBV28 and TRBJ1-5, reads DVKVTQSSRYLVKRTGEKVFLECVQDMDHENMFWYRQDPGLGLRLIYFSYDVKMKEKGDIPEGYSVSREKKERFSLILESASTNQTSMYLCASSLGQGAVRGNQPQHFGDGTRLSIL.

The chain carries TRBV6-6 and TRBJ1-5; 7 bases fit TRBD1. Germline lookup yields CDR1 MNHNY and CDR2 SVGAGI (reference sequence). V was pared by 7 bases and J by 5 bases, with 5 bases of the junction left unmatched. The CDR3 extends over 13 amino acids. CDR3 loop: CASTWTGDQPQHF. DNA for the CDR3: TGTGCCAGCACCTGGACAGGTGATCAGCCCCAGCATTTT.

V gene TRBV15 combines with J gene TRBJ2-3, with D maybe TRBD1 (6 bases). The V end lost 5 bases, the J end lost 4 bases, and 19 bases lay between the germline ends. The CDR3 extends over 16 amino acids. CDR1 is LNHNV and CDR2 is YYDKDF in the germline V gene (reference sequence). CDR3 nucleotide sequence: TGTGCCACCAGCCACATAGCAACAGGGAGAGCAGATACGCAGTATTTT. The encoded protein is CATSHIATGRADTQYF. Variable domain in full (rest from reference TRBV15 and TRBJ2-3): DAMVIQNPRYQVTQFGKPVTLSCSQTLNHNVMYWYQQKSSQAPKLLFHYYDKDFNNEADTPDNFQSRRPNTSFCFLDIRSPGLGDTAMYLCATSHIATGRADTQYFGPGTRLTVL.

This chain links TRBV5-1 with TRBJ1-1; TRBD1 matches at 7 bases. The V and J ends lost 4 bases and 2 bases, in that order; junction bases with no gene match: 8. The CDR3 consists of 15 residues. Germline CDR1 is SGHRS and CDR2 is YFSETQ. CDR3 loop: CASSGRQGGNTEAFF. In DNA form, the CDR3 reads TGCGCCAGCAGCGGCAGACAGGGAGGAAACACTGAAGCTTTCTTT.

This clone was counted a single time. V is TRBV27 and J is TRBJ2-3; TRBD2 agrees at 8 bases. This CDR3 spans 15 amino acids. V shed 8 bases, J shed 5 bases, and the junction held 12 bases outside the gene matches. Per the germline V gene, CDR1 is MNHEY and CDR2 is SMNVEV (reference sequence). The CDR3 nucleotides are TGTGCCAGCTCCTGGGGCGGGAGGAACGGAGATACGCAGTATTTT. Translated: CASSWGGRNGDTQYF.

This sequence joins TRBV4-1 and TRBJ1-1, with unresolved D. The V gene lost 4 bases and the J gene lost 6 bases, with 15 bases spanning the gap. CDR1 and CDR2 (germline): MGHRA, YSYEKL. This CDR3 contains 14 residues. Written as DNA, the CDR3 is TGCGCCAGCAGCCCTAGAGGAGTCAACGCTGAAGCTTTCTTT. Protein sequence: CASSPRGVNAEAFF.

The V and J genes are TRBV2 and TRBJ2-5; TRBD2 might be the D (6 bases). Germline CDR1 and CDR2: SNHLY and FYNNEI. Trimming pared 1 base from V and 4 bases from J, leaving 13 bases between. CDR3 length equals 15 residues. CDR3 nucleotides: TGTGCCAGCAGTGAAGGCGCGGGACCTGGAGAGACCCAGTACTTC. Residues: CASSEGAGPGETQYF.

The chain joins TRBV5-1 to TRBJ1-1, with a weak D call TRBD1 (6 bases). V was clipped by 0 bases and J by 5 bases, with 14 bases between them. Germline CDR1 reads SGHRS; CDR2 reads YFSETQ. This CDR3 contains 15 residues. CDR3 residues: CASSLGGHFGTEAFF. As DNA, the CDR3 is TGCGCCAGCAGCTTGGGGGGACACTTCGGGACTGAAGCTTTCTTT.

This clone came up once. The rearrangement joins TRBV19 to TRBJ1-5; 8 nucleotides align to TRBD1. J gave up 5 bases and V 10 bases, and 10 bases lay outside the gene matches. The CDR3 totals 14 residues. Germline V gene data show CDR1 as LNHDA and CDR2 as SQIVND (reference sequence). The CDR3 DNA reads TGTGCCACCTCGCAGGGGGCATTATATCAGCCCCAGCATTTT. It is translated as CATSQGALYQPQHF.

The chain couples TRBV6-6 to TRBJ1-2, with D perhaps TRBD1 (6 bases). The CDR3 is 13 amino acids. Germline CDR1 reads MNHNY; CDR2 reads SVGAGI (reference sequence). The ends were cut back, 4 bases at V and 8 bases at J, with 14 bases in the middle. Written as DNA, the CDR3 is TGTGCCAGCAGTTTTCACAGGGATAGCGGCTACACCTTC. It translates to CASSFHRDSGYTF.

The J gene is TRBJ2-5, the V gene TRBV5-5; D is perhaps TRBD1 (8 bases). Trimming removed 2 bases from V and 5 bases from J, with 16 bases in between. This CDR3 has 15 amino acids. Germline CDR1 is SGHKS and CDR2 is YYEKEE (reference sequence). The CDR3 protein is CASSFTGQGGETQYF. The CDR3 DNA reads as TGTGCCAGCAGCTTTACCGGACAGGGAGGGGAGACCCAGTACTTC.

CDR3 coding DNA: TGTGCCAGCGATTTAACTGCGGGACGCGAGCAGTACTTC. Protein product: CASDLTAGREQYF. This chain uses TRBV2 with TRBJ2-7, with D perhaps TRBD2 (6 bases). The CDR3 extends over 13 amino acids. Germline CDR1 is SNHLY and CDR2 is FYNNEI. V lost 8 bases and J lost 6, with 17 bases in between.

The V gene is TRBV28, the J gene TRBJ1-1, with TRBD1 as a possible D gene (6 bases). This CDR3 contains 12 residues. Trimming took off 2 bases at V and 5 bases at J, with 6 bases between the two ends. Germline CDR1 and CDR2: MDHEN and SYDVKM. CDR3 bases: TGTGCCAGCAGTTTAAGGGGGACTGAAGCTTTCTTT. Its protein is CASSLRGTEAFF. The full variable domain, its missing parts supplied by reference TRBV28 and TRBJ1-1, is DVKVTQSSRYLVKRTGEKVFLECVQDMDHENMFWYRQDPGLGLRLIYFSYDVKMKEKGDIPEGYSVSREKKERFSLILESASTNQTSMYLCASSLRGTEAFFGQGTRLTVV.

The chain employs TRBV29-1 and TRBJ1-4; D is perhaps TRBD1 (6 bases). The V gene's germline CDR1 is SQVTM and CDR2 ANQGSEA. With 3 bases removed from V and 7 bases from J, the gap between germline ends came to 12 bases. The CDR3 runs 13 residues. The CDR3, as DNA: TGCAGCGTTGACGGACAGAGCAGTGAAAAACTGTTTTTT. Translation: CSVDGQSSEKLFF.

V is TRBV12-5 and J is TRBJ2-1, with 10 bases identical to TRBD1. In germline, CDR1 is LGHNT, CDR2 FRNRAP. With 6 bases clipped from V and 6 bases from J, the junction kept 8 bases outside the gene matches. The CDR3 has 15 residues. CDR3 nucleotide sequence: TGTGCTAGTGGGACGGGACAGGGGTACGGCAATGAGCAGTTCTTC. It yields the protein CASGTGQGYGNEQFF.

This chain connects TRBV9 to TRBJ2-1; no reliable D call. V lost 6 bases and J 0 bases, leaving 16 bases between the germline ends. Germline V gene sequence: CDR1 SGDLS, CDR2 YYNGEE. The CDR3 extends over 16 amino acids. CDR3 region: CASIDTPLSSYNEQFF. As DNA, the CDR3 is TGTGCCAGCATCGACACCCCATTAAGCTCCTACAATGAGCAGTTCTTC.

The genes are TRBV28 and TRBJ1-4; 8 nucleotides line up with TRBD1. Per germline, CDR1 MDHEN and CDR2 SYDVKM. The CDR3 consists of 12 residues. Trimming removed 8 bases from V and 8 bases from J; junction bases left unmatched: 4. In DNA, the CDR3 is TGTGCCAGCGGACAGGGTTACGAAAAACTGTTTTTT. As protein: CASGQGYEKLFF. Combining the CDR3 with reference TRBV28 and TRBJ1-4 gives the whole variable domain DVKVTQSSRYLVKRTGEKVFLECVQDMDHENMFWYRQDPGLGLRLIYFSYDVKMKEKGDIPEGYSVSREKKERFSLILESASTNQTSMYLCASGQGYEKLFFGSGTQLSVL.

This chain joins TRBV27 and TRBJ1-5, with D possibly being TRBD1 (6 bases). CDR3 size: 14 residues. CDR1 MNHEY and CDR2 SMNVEV come from the germline V gene (reference sequence). With 6 bases removed from V and 5 bases from J, the gap between germline ends came to 14 bases. CDR3 bases: TGTGCCAGCAGCCTACAGGGTACCCATCAGCCCCAGCATTTT. Its protein is CASSLQGTHQPQHF.

The chain employs TRBV18 and TRBJ2-3; the match to TRBD2 covers 7 bases. The CDR3 has 15 residues. The germline CDR1 and CDR2 sequences are KGHSH and LQKENI. V gave up 6 bases and J gave up 2 bases; unmatched junction bases: 8. This CDR3 is CASSPPRELTDTQYF. The CDR3 DNA reads as TGTGCCAGCTCCCCCCCGCGGGAGCTCACAGATACGCAGTATTTT.

Only one count was recorded for this clone. This chain links TRBV2 with TRBJ2-7; TRBD1 is a possible D gene (5 bases). This CDR3 contains 13 residues. Germline CDR1 is SNHLY and CDR2 is FYNNEI. Trimming stripped 6 bases from V and 0 bases from J, with 9 bases between. The CDR3 DNA follows: TGTGCCAGCAGACAGGATACCTCCTACGAGCAGTACTTC. Translation: CASRQDTSYEQYF. Combining the CDR3 with reference TRBV2 and TRBJ2-7 gives the whole variable domain EPEVTQTPSHQVTQMGQEVILRCVPISNHLYFYWYRQILGQKVEFLVSFYNNEISEKSEIFDDQFSVERPDGSNFTLKIRSTKLEDSAMYFCASRQDTSYEQYFGPGTRLTVT.

The chain recombines TRBV9 with TRBJ2-7; 8 bases map to TRBD2. The CDR3 extends over 14 amino acids. V lost 1 base and J lost 5; bases outside the gene matches: 5. Germline V gene lookup returns CDR1 SGDLS and CDR2 YYNGEE. The CDR3 nucleotides read TGTGCCAGCAGCGTAAGCGGGAGCACCCACGAGCAGTACTTC. Its protein product is CASSVSGSTHEQYF.

Here the CDR3 DNA reads TGTGCCAGCAGTAGGGACTTCACAGATACGCAGTATTTT. Its translation is CASSRDFTDTQYF. The chain links TRBV6-5 to TRBJ2-3; maybe TRBD2 (6 bases). Germline V gives CDR1 MNHEY, CDR2 SVGAGI. The CDR3 length is 13 residues. V was trimmed by 5 bases and J by 2 bases, leaving 8 bases between them.

CDR3 in DNA: TGTGCCAGCAGTTACTCGTCGGGGGACTCTTTCTTT. Translated: CASSYSSGDSFF. The chain recombines TRBV6-6 with TRBJ1-1; TRBD1 is a possible D gene (5 bases). Germline V lookup: CDR1 MNHNY, CDR2 SVGAGI (reference sequence). The CDR3 sequence is 12 residues long. V was cut by 0 bases and J by 12 bases, with 11 bases left in between.

V is TRBV5-1 and J is TRBJ2-7, with D perhaps matching TRBD1 (5 bases). Germline CDR1 reads SGHRS; CDR2 reads YFSETQ. There are 14 residues in the CDR3. Trimming pared 1 base from V and 6 bases from J, leaving 14 bases between. The CDR3 DNA is TGCGCCAGCAGCTTGTTATCAGGGTTAGTCGAGCAGTACTTC. It yields the protein CASSLLSGLVEQYF.

The chain has TRBV14 and TRBJ1-6, with a possible D match to TRBD1 (5 bases). The CDR3 has 15 amino acids. Deletions cut 1 base from V and 4 bases from J, with 8 bases between. Germline V CDR1 and CDR2: SGHDN, FVKESK. In DNA form, the CDR3 reads TGTGCCAGCAGCCAAGCAGGGCTTTATAATTCACCCCTCCACTTT. Its translation is CASSQAGLYNSPLHF.